Described below is a single T cell receptor (beta chain) sequence and its context. In the original processing: Amplifying reference gene primers gave estimates of nucleated cell counts. Assay used: immunoSEQ multiplex PCR; TCRdb lists only in-frame clones, some missing. V and J calls and clone size are copied from that table; D and trimming were computed from the DNA. The table records 65,000 to 95,000 clones, 60% to 85% of them present only once. Losses at the gene ends were 3 bases for V and 0 bases for J; bases not matched to a gene: 6. The CDR3 has 15 residues. The V gene's germline CDR1 is SGDLS and CDR2 YYNGEE. This entry is derived from a study of blood T cell repertoires in COVID-19. Study context: From the United States, Italy and Spain came samples of acute and convalescent COVID-19. The analysed material was cDNA or gDNA that came from T cells, B-cell-depleted T cells, or PBMCs.

Sequenced: peripheral blood. The chain links TRBV9 to TRBJ2-7; TRBD1 matches at 7 bases. The sequence derives from a human donor in a cohort sampled during active COVID-19. The CDR3 bases are TGTGCCAGCAGCGGACCGGGACAGAGCTCCTACGAGCAGTACTTC. It codes for CASSGPGQSSYEQYF.